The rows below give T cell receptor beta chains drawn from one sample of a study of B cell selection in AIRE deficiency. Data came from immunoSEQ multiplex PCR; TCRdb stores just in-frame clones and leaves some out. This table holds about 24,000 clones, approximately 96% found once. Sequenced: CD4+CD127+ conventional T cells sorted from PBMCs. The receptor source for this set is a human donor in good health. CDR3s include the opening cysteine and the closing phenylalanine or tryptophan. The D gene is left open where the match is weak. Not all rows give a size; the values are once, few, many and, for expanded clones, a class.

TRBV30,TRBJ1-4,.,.,TGTGCCTGGAGTGCCCATAAAGGTGAAAAACTGTTTTTT,CAWSAHKGEKLFF
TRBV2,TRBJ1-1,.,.,TGTGCCAGCAGTGAAGTCCGAGCGGGAGCTTTCTTT,CASSEVRAGAFF
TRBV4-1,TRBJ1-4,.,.,TGCGCCAGCAGCCAACCAATATTGAATAATGAAAAACTGTTTTTT,CASSQPILNNEKLFF
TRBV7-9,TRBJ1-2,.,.,TGTGCCAGCAGCTTAGATGGGGGCGCCGGGTTTAACTATGGCTACACCTTC,CASSLDGGAGFNYGYTF
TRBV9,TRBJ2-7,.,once,TGTGCCAGCAGCCCTGCTGACAGCCACTCCTACGAGCAGTACTTC,CASSPADSHSYEQYF
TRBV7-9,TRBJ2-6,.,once,TGTGCCAGCAGCCCCTCGGGGGCTGGGGCCAACGTCCTGACTTTC,CASSPSGAGANVLTF
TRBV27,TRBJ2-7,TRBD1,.,TGTGCCAGCAGCTATCTTCCAGGGGGTTACGAGCAGTACTTC,CASSYLPGGYEQYF
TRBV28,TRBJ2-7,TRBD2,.,TGTGCCAGCAGTTTCCTAGCGGGGGGCCTCGACGGAACCTACGAGCAGTACTTC,CASSFLAGGLDGTYEQYF
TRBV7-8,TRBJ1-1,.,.,TGTGCCAGCAGCCCCAGACAGCTCACTGAAGCTTTCTTT,CASSPRQLTEAFF
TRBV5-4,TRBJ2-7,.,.,TGTGCCAGCAGCTTGGAAAGGGATTGGTACGAGCAGTACTTC,CASSLERDWYEQYF
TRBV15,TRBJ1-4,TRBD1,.,TGTGCCACCAGCAGAGGGGGACAGGGTTTTTCGGAAAAACTGTTTTTT,CATSRGGQGFSEKLFF
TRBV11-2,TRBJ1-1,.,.,TGTGCCAGCAGCTTAGAACAGACCCGAGCGTGGAACACTGAAGCTTTCTTT,CASSLEQTRAWNTEAFF
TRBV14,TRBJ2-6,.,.,TGTGCCAGCAGCCAAGCGGGCGGCAGGGGACCTTCTGGGGCCAACGTCCTGACTTTC,CASSQAGGRGPSGANVLTF
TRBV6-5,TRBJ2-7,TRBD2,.,TGTGCCAGCAGTAGCGATGTCCAGCGGGGGGACGAGCAGTACTTC,CASSSDVQRGDEQYF
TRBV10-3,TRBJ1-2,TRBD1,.,TGTGCCATCAGTGCAGGACAGGGGAACTATGGCTACACCTTC,CAISAGQGNYGYTF
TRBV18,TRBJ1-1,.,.,TGTGCCAGCTCGTATATGAACACTGAAGCTTTCTTT,CASSYMNTEAFF
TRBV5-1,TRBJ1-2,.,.,TGCGCCAGCAGCCTGGACGGCACCTATGGCTACACCTTC,CASSLDGTYGYTF
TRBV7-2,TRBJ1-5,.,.,TGTGCCAGCAGCTTAAGTATAACAGACTATCAGCCCCAGCATTTT,CASSLSITDYQPQHF
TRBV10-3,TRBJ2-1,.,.,TGTGCCATCAGTGAACTCGCGGGGATTAGCTCCTACAATGAGCAGTTCTTC,CAISELAGISSYNEQFF
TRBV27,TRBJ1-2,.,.,TGTGCCAGCAGTTCCGGGGGCGCGGGTGACTATGGCTACACCTTC,CASSSGGAGDYGYTF
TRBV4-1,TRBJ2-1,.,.,TGCGCCAGCAGCCACCTCGGTCCAAGTCACTCGGGTGGGGAGCAGTTCTTC,CASSHLGPSHSGGEQFF
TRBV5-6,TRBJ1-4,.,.,TGTGCCAGCAGCTTGTACGAGGAGGGGAACAATGAAAAACTGTTTTTT,CASSLYEEGNNEKLFF
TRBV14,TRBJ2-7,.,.,TGTGCCAGCAGCCAGCTTAGGGAGCAGTACTTC,CASSQLREQYF
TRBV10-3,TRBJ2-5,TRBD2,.,TGTGCCATCAGAGGGACTAGCGAACAAGAGACCCAGTACTTC,CAIRGTSEQETQYF
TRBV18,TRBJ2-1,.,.,TGTGCCAGCTCACCCCTAAACTACAATGAGCAGTTCTTC,CASSPLNYNEQFF
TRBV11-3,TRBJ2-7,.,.,TGTGCCAGCAGCTTACAGGCAGGGGCAGGCTACGAGCAGTACTTC,CASSLQAGAGYEQYF
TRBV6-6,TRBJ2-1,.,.,TGTGCCAGCAGTCGGGGGGCCTCTTGGTATGAGCAGTTCTTC,CASSRGASWYEQFF
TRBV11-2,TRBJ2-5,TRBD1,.,TGTGCCAGCAGCTTCGGACAGGAAATTAATCAAGAGACCCAGTACTTC,CASSFGQEINQETQYF
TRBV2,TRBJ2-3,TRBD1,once,TGTGCCAGCAGAAGACAGGGTAGCGGCACAGATACGCAGTATTTT,CASRRQGSGTDTQYF
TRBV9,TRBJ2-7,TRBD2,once,TGTGCCAGCAGCGTAACTAGCGGGGTCGAGCAGTACTTC,CASSVTSGVEQYF
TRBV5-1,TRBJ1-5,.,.,TGCGCCAGCAGCCCGGACGGAACCAATCAGCCCCAGCATTTT,CASSPDGTNQPQHF
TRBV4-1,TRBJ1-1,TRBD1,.,TGCGCCAGCAGCCAAGATAGGGGGCACCCGAGGGCTTTCTTT,CASSQDRGHPRAFF
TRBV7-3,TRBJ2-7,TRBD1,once,TGTGCCAGCAGCGTGGACAGGGCTGGCGAGCAGTACTTC,CASSVDRAGEQYF
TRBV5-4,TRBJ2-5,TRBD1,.,TGTGCCAGCAGCTTGGGGGACAGGGGGCTGGAGACCCAGTACTTC,CASSLGDRGLETQYF
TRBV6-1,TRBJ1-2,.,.,TGTGCCAGCAGTGAAAAGAGGGGGGGATATGGCTACACCTTC,CASSEKRGGYGYTF
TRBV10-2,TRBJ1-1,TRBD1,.,TGCGCCAGCACTGAAGGACAGGGTATCACTGAAGCTTTCTTT,CASTEGQGITEAFF
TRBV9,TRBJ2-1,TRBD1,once,TGTGCCAGCAGCGTAGTCTGGGACAGGGACAATGAGCAGTTCTTC,CASSVVWDRDNEQFF
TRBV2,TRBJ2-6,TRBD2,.,TGTGCCAGCAGTAAGACTAGCGGGGGATCTGGGGCCAACGTCCTGACTTTC,CASSKTSGGSGANVLTF
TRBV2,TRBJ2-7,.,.,TGTGCCAGCAGCACGGACGGGACCTACGAGCAGTACTTC,CASSTDGTYEQYF
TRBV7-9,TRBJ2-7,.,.,TGTGCCAGCAGCTCAGGACCTACAGAGCTCCGGGCCTTAGGGAACGAGCAGTACTTC,CASSSGPTELRALGNEQYF
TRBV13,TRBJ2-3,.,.,TGTGCCAGCAGCTTAGGCCTAGGGGGGACAGATACGCAGTATTTT,CASSLGLGGTDTQYF
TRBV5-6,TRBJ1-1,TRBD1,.,TGTGCCAGCAGCCTAACAGGGGCGGGGAACACTGAAGCTTTCTTT,CASSLTGAGNTEAFF
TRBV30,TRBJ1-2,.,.,TGTGCCTGGGTAGGAGAACCACTTTATGGCTACACCTTC,CAWVGEPLYGYTF